The present T cell receptor beta chain was sequenced within a study of OX40 agonist ivuxolimab in advanced cancers. Profiled with immunoSEQ multiplex PCR; TCRdb holds only in-frame clones, not every one. The top ten clones hold less than 0.65% of a sample with approximately 66,000 clones, about 87% of them seen once. The ends were cut back, 2 bases at V and 6 bases at J, with 10 bases in the middle. This CDR3 is 13 amino acids long. Germline V CDR1 and CDR2: MNHNS, SASEGT. The genes are TRBV6-1 and TRBJ1-2; no clear D gene. The clonotype comes from an adult with an advanced solid tumor such as melanoma, head and neck, liver or kidney cancer. The sample here was CD4+ or CD8+ T cells sorted from blood, taken in a trial of the OX40 agonist ivuxolimab. In nucleotides, the CDR3 is TGTGCCAGCAGTGAAACCCCACGCCATGGCTACACCTTC. Protein sequence: CASSETPRHGYTF.